This T cell receptor beta chain came from a study of T cell changes during pregnancy in multiple sclerosis. Germline assignment: CDR1 MNHNY and CDR2 SVGAGI (reference sequence). CDR3 length equals 14 residues. J lost 2 bases, V lost 7 bases, and 5 bases had no gene match. Assay used: immunoSEQ multiplex PCR; TCRdb lists only in-frame clones, some missing. The sample has just over 50,000 clones, 80% to 95% seen once. The chain uses TRBV6-6 and TRBJ2-7; the match to TRBD1 covers 10 bases. This receptor was identified in a female donor with multiple sclerosis, enrolled in a pregnancy study. Sample: CD4+ T cells from peripheral blood mononuclear cells, taken after pregnancy. CDR3 loop: CASTLDRGTYEQYF. CDR3 sequence (DNA): TGTGCCAGCACCTTGGACAGGGGGACCTACGAGCAGTACTTC.